This record looks at one TCR beta chain sequence and its context. The antigen remains unidentified. The data were taken from a study of immune evolution from preneoplasia to lung adenocarcinoma. Study observations and caveats: Compared with EGFR-mutant or double wild-type lesions, KRAS-mutant nodules were more clonal. Normal lung had highest clonality; later lesions appeared denser, more diverse.

Deletions cut 2 bases from V and 11 bases from J, with 9 bases between. From germline, CDR1 is LNHNV and CDR2 YYDKDF (reference sequence). The CDR3 extends over 11 amino acids. Patient tissue came from resections in Japan or China, 2014–2017. Histologic diagnosis was independently verified by two lung pathologists. Assay: immunoSEQ multiplex PCR; the TCRdb copy retains only in-frame clones and omits some. The sample lists around 8,000 clones, around 86% occurring once. Input material: FFPE invasive lung adenocarcinoma tissue. The receptor comes from a person aged 45-65 years with lung adenocarcinoma. The chain carries TRBV15 and TRBJ1-1; D ambiguous. The CDR3 loop is CATSRLSWAFF. As DNA, the CDR3 is TGTGCCACCAGCAGACTTAGTTGGGCTTTCTTT.